The clone carrying this T cell receptor beta chain appeared once. The data belong to a study of patients and donors after allogeneic stem cell transplantation. The CDR3 loop spans 16 amino acids. The germline V gene encodes CDR1 MNHGY and CDR2 SVAAGI. V was pared by 2 bases and J by 0 bases, with 11 bases between. TCRdb re-analysed the RT-PCR reads in MiXCR, keeping a single row per CDR3 protein. The data hold around 90,000 distinct CDR3 sequences, with under 50% observed a single time. The chain couples TRBV6-9 to TRBJ1-5; D remains ambiguous. Specimen: blood, either unsorted or a sorted T cell fraction (not recorded which). The sequence derives from a human donor who was either an allogeneic HSCT recipient or a stem cell or donor lymphocyte infusion donor (not recorded which). It is not recorded whose cells these are; they may come from a transplant donor. The DNA of the CDR3 is TGTGCCAGCAGTTATGGGTCAGCTTATAGCAATCAGCCCCAGCATTTT. Translating it yields CASSYGSAYSNQPQHF.